The clone carrying this T cell receptor beta chain was detected ten times or more. Based on clinical symptoms, serum thyroxine and TRAb, thyroid ultrasound and orbital computed tomography, diagnoses were reached. The record originates from a study of T cells in Graves' hyperthyroidism and ophthalmopathy. Researchers took RNA transcripts and amplified the TCR beta CDR3 regions from them. HTBI primers drove first-round RT-PCR of the TCR CDR3. From the multiplex PCR reads, TCRdb called clonotypes with MiXCR, one entry per CDR3 protein. The sample yields about 160,000 distinct CDR3 sequences, about 9.4% seen once. This CDR3 comprises 15 residues. CDR1 is DFQATT, CDR2 SNEGSKA, per germline (reference sequence). The V and J ends lost 1 base and 0 bases, in that order; junction bases with no gene match: 5.

The rearrangement joins TRBV20-1 to TRBJ2-5, with TRBD2 identical over 7 bases. Material for sequencing was blood. The source of this sequence is a woman under 30 with Graves' hyperthyroidism that later progressed to Graves' ophthalmopathy. The CDR3 DNA reads TGCAGTGCTAGAGTGCCAGCGGGATACCAAGAGACCCAGTACTTC. Protein sequence: CSARVPAGYQETQYF.